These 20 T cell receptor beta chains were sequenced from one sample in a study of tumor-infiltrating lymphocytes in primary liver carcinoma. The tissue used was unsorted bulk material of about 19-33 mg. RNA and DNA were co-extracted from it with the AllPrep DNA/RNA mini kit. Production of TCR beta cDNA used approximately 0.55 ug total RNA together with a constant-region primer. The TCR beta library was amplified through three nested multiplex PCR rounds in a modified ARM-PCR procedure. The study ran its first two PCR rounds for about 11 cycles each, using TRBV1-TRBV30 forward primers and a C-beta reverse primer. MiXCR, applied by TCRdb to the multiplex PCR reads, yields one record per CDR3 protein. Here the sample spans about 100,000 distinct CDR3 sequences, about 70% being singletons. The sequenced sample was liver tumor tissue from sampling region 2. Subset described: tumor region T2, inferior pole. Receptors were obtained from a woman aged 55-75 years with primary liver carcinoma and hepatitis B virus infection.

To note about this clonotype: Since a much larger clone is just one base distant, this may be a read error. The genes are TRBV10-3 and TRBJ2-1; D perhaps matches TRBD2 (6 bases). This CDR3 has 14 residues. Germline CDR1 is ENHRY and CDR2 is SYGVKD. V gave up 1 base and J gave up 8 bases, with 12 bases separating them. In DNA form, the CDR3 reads TGTGCCATCAGTGAGTGGGACTCTTACGATGAGCAGTTCTTC. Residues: CAISEWDSYDEQFF.

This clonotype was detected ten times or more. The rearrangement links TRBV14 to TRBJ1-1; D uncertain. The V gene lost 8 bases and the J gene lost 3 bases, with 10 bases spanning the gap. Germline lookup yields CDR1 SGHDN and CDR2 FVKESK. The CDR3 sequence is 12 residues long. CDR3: CASVGWDTEAFF. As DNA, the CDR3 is TGTGCCAGCGTCGGGTGGGACACTGAAGCTTTCTTT.

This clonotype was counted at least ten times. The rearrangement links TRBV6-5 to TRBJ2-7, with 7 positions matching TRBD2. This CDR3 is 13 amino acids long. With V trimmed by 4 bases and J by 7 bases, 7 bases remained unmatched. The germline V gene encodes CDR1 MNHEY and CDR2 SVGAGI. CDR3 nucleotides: TGTGCCAGCAGTTCCCTGGGACTATTGGAGCAGTACTTC. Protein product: CASSSLGLLEQYF.

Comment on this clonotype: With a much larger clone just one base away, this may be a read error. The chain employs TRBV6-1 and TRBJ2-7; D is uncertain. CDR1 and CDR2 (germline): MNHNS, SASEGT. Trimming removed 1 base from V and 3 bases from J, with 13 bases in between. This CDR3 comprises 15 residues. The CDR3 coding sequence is TGTGCCAGCAGTGAAGAGGTAGTGGGGAACTACGAGCAGTACTTC. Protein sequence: CASSEEVVGNYEQYF.

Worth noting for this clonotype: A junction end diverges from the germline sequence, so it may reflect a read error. The CDR3 DNA follows: TGTGCCATCAGCTTAACGGGACAGCGCACAGATACGCAGTATTTT. Protein product: CAISLTGQRTDTQYF. The chain combines TRBV7-3 with TRBJ2-3, with TRBD1 matching 7 bases. Germline V gene data show CDR1 as SGHTA and CDR2 as FQGTGA. The CDR3 has 15 amino acids.

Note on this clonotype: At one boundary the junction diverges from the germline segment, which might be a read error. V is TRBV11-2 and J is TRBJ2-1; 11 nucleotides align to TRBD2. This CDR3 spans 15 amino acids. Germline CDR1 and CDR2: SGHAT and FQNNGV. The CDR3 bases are TGTGCCAGCAGCCTGGGACTAGCGGTACACAATGAGCAGATCTTC. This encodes CASSLGLAVHNEQIF.

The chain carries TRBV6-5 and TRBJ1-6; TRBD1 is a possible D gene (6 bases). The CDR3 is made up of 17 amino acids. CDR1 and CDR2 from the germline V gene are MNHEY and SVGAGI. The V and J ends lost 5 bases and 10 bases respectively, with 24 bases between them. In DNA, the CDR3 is TGTGCCAGCAGTCACCCACAGGGTTTACGAGCGGAATCACCCCTCCACTTT. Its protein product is CASSHPQGLRAESPLHF.

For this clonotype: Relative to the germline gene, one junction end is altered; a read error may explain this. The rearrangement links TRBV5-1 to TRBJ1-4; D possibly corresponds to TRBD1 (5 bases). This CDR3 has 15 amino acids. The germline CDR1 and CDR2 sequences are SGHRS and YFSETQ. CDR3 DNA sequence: TGCGCTAGCAGCTTTTCGACAGCGGACAATGAAAAACTGTTTTTT. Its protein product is CASSFSTADNEKLFF.

CDR3 loop: CASSYSGGGRRATEAFF. The CDR3 DNA follows: TGTGCCAGCAGTTACTCAGGGGGAGGGAGAAGGGCCACTGAAGCTTTCTTT. The chain carries TRBV6-6 and TRBJ1-1; a possible D gene is TRBD1 (6 bases). The CDR3 contains 17 residues. CDR1 is MNHNY, CDR2 SVGAGI, per germline (reference sequence). The ends were cut back, 0 bases at V and 4 bases at J, with 18 bases in the middle.

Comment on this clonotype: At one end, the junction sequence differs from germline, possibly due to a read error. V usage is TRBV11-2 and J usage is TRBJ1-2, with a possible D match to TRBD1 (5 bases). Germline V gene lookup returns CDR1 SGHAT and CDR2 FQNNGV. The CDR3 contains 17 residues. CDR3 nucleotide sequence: TGTGCAAGCAGCTTAGATCCGATCAGGGCGCTGGGCTATGGTTACACCTTC. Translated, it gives CASSLDPIRALGYGYTF.

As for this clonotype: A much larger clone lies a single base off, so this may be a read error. The CDR3 is CASSGTGYEQFF. The CDR3 nucleotides read TGTGCCAGCTCCGGGACCGGCTACGAGCAGTTCTTC. The chain carries TRBV18 and TRBJ2-7; either TRBD1 or TRBD2 may supply D (5 bases each). The J call may be in error: the DNA end matches TRBJ2-1 better. Germline CDR1 is KGHSH and CDR2 is LQKENI. The CDR3 loop spans 12 amino acids.

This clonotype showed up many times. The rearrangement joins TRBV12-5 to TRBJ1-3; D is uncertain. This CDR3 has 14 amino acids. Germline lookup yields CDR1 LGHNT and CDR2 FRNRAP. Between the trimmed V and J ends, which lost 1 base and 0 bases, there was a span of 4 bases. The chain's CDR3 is CASGLGVSGNTIYF. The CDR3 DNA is TGTGCTAGTGGTTTGGGGGTCTCTGGAAACACCATATATTTT.

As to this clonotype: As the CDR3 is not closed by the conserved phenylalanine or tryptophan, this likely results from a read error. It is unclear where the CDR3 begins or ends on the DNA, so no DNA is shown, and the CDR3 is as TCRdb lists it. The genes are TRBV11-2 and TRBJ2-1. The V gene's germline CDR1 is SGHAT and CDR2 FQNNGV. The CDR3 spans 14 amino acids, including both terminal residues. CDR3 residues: CASSPDSRYREQLL.

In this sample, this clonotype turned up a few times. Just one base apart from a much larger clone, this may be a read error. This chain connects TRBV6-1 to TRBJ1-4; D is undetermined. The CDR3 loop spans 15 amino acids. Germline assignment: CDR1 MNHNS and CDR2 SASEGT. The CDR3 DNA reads TGTGTCAGCAGTGAATCGAGTCCAACTAATGAAAAACTGTTTTTT. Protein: CVSSESSPTNEKLFF.

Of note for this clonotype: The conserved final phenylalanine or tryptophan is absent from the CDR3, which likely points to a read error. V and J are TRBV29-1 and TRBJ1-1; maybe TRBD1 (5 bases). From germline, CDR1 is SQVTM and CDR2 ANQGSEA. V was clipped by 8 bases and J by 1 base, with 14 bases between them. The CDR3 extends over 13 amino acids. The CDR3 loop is CSCGQGRNTEAFI. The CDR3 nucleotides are TGCAGCTGTGGCCAGGGCCGGAACACTGAAGCTTTCATT.

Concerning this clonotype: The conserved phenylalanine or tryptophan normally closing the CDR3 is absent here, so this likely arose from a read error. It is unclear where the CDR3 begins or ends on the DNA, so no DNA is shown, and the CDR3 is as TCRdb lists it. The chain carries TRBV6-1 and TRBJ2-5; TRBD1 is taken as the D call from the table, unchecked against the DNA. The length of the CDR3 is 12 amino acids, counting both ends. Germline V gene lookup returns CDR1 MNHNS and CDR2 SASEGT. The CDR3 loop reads CASSVGGGTKYL.

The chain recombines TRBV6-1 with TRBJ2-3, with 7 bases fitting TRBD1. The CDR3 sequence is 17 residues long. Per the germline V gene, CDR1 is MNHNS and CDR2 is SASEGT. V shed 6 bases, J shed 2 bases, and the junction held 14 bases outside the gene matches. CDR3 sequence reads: CASSSNVGQATTDTQYF. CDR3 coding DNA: TGTGCCAGCAGCTCAAACGTTGGACAGGCGACCACAGATACGCAGTATTTT.

The chain's CDR3 is CASFKSLGQPRSPYEQYF. CDR3 nucleotides: TGTGCCAGCTTTAAGTCATTGGGACAACCCCGATCCCCCTACGAGCAGTACTTC. The rearrangement joins TRBV28 to TRBJ2-7, with a weak D call TRBD1 (6 bases). CDR1 is MDHEN and CDR2 is SYDVKM in the germline V gene. Trimming cost V 8 bases and J 2 bases, with 28 bases left between them. The CDR3 consists of 18 residues.

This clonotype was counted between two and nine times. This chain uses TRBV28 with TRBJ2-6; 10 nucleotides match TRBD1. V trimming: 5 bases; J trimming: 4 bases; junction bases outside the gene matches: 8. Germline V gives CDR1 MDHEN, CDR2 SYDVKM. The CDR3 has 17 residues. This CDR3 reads CASSARQGAGGANVLTF. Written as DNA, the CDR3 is TGTGCCAGCAGTGCCCGACAGGGGGCGGGGGGGGCCAACGTCCTGACTTTC.

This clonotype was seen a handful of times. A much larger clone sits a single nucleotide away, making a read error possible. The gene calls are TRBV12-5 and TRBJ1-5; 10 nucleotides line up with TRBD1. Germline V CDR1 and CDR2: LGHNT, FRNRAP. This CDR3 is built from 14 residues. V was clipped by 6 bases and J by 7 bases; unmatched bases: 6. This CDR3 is CASGHGTGDQPQHF. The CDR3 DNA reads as TGTGCTAGTGGACATGGGACAGGGGACCAGCCCCAGCATTTT.